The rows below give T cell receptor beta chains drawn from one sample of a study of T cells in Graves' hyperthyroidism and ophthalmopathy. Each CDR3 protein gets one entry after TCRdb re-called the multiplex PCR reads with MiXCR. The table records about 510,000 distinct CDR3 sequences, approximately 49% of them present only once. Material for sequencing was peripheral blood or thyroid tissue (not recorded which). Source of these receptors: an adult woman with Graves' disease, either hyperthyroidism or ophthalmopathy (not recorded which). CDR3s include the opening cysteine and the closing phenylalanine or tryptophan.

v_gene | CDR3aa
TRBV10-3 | CATTERSKGNTGELFF
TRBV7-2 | CASSLGQGPPLHF
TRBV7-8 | CASSLAGTGLEKLFF
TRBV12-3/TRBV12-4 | CASSPRATSGMLFRETQYF
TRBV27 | CASREGLLRSGEKLFF
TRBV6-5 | CASSYGRGSYNSPLHF
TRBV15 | CATSTETGFLNYGYTF
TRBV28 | CASSRSEEKLFF
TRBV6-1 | CASSGGQGTISGANVLTF
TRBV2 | CARGQIYGYTF
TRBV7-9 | CASSPPLRGSWKSAQYF
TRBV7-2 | CAGGVRANNEQFF
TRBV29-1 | CSVRIQEGNTEAFF
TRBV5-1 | CATHVGTSGSQETQYF
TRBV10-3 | CAISDSRSWGYEQYF
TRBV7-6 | CASSSLPQEKLFF
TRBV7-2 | CASNTQSGTQYF
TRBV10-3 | CAISDSNRAQETQYF
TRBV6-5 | CASSYGPKISGNTIYF
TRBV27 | CASSPGHFGGYTF
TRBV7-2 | CASSPGPLAGGYEQYF
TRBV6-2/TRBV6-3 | CASSPEGTGDYGYTF
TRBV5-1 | CASSTGQGAGTGELFF
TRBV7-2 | CASSLSRWGTEAFF
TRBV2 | CASSVGGPGETQYF
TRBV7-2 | CASSARPKGLAMETQYF
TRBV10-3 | CAISESLAGRMNTEAFF
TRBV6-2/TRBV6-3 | CASNAGPRNYEQYF
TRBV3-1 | CASSQMWAYGYTF